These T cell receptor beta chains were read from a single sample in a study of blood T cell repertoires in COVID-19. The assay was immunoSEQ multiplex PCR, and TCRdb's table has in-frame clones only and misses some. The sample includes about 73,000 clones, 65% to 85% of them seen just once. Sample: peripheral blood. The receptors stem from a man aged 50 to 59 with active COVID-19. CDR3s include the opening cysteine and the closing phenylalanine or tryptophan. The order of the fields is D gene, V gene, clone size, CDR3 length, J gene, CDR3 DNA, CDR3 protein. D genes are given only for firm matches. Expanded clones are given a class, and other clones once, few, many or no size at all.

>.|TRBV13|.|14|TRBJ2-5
TGTGCCAGCAGCACTGTCCACTTCCAAGAGACCCAGTACTTC
CASSTVHFQETQYF
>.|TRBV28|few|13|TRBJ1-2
TGTGCCAGCCTAAGCGGGGGGCAGTATGGCTACACCTTC
CASLSGGQYGYTF
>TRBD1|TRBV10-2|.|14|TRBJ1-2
TGCGCCAGCTTCTCGAACGAGGGGGCGGGTGGCTACACCTTC
CASFSNEGAGGYTF
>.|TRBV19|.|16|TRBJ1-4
TGTGCCAGTAGTATGTGGGCAGCCACAACTAATGAAAAACTGTTTTTT
CASSMWAATTNEKLFF
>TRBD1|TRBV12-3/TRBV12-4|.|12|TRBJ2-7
TGTGCCAGCGTCGGACAGGGGTACGAGCAGTACTTC
CASVGQGYEQYF
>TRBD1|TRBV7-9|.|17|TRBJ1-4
TGTGCCAGCCAGCAGGACAGGGGGCTAAGGGGTAATGAAAAACTGTTTTTT
CASQQDRGLRGNEKLFF
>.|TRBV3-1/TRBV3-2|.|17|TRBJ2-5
TGTGCCAGCAGCCAAGATCCTCCGGGGGGCCTAAAAGAGACCCAGTACTTC
CASSQDPPGGLKETQYF
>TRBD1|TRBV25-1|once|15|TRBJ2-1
TGTGCCAGCACCGAGACAGGGAACTTACACAATGAGCAGTTCTTC
CASTETGNLHNEQFF
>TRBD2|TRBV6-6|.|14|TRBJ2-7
TGTGCCAGCAGACCTAGCGGGGGATCTTACGAGCAGTACTTC
CASRPSGGSYEQYF
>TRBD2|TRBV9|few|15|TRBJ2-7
TGTGCCAGCAGCGAGACAGCGGGGGCCTCCTACGAGCAGTACTTC
CASSETAGASYEQYF
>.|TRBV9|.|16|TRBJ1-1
TGTGCCAGCAGCGTAGATCCGGGGGGAATGAACACTGAAGCTTTCTTT
CASSVDPGGMNTEAFF
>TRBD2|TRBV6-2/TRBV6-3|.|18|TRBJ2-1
TGTGCCAGCAGTTACTCCCCCGAGACTAGCGGGGGGGCGGATGAGCAGTTCTTC
CASSYSPETSGGADEQFF
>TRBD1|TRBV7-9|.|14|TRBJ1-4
TGTGCCAGCAGCTTCGGGACAGGGGGTGAAAAACTGTTTTTT
CASSFGTGGEKLFF
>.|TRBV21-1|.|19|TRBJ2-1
TGTGCCAGCAGTATTGCCCCACCGTTCCTACCCTGGGCTTACAATGAGCAGTTCTTC
CASSIAPPFLPWAYNEQFF
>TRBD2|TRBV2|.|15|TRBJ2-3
TGTGCCAGCAGTGAAAGAGCACTAGCGGGAGGAACGCAGTATTTT
CASSERALAGGTQYF
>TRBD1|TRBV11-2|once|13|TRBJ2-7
TGTGCCAGCACCACAGGGGGGTCCTACGAGCAGTACTTC
CASTTGGSYEQYF
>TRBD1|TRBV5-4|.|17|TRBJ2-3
TGTGCCAGCAGCCGACTGAGGACAGGGGAGTTCACAGATACGCAGTATTTT
CASSRLRTGEFTDTQYF
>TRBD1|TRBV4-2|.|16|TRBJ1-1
TGTGCCAGCAGCCACTGGGGGACAGGGCCGAACACTGAAGCTTTCTTT
CASSHWGTGPNTEAFF
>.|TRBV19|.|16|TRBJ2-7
TGTGCCAGTAGCGACCTACAGGGTTCAAGCTCCTACGAGCAGTACTTC
CASSDLQGSSSYEQYF
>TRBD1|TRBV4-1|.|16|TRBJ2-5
TGCGCCAGCAGCCCACAGACAGGGGGCAGAGCGGAGACCCAGTACTTC
CASSPQTGGRAETQYF